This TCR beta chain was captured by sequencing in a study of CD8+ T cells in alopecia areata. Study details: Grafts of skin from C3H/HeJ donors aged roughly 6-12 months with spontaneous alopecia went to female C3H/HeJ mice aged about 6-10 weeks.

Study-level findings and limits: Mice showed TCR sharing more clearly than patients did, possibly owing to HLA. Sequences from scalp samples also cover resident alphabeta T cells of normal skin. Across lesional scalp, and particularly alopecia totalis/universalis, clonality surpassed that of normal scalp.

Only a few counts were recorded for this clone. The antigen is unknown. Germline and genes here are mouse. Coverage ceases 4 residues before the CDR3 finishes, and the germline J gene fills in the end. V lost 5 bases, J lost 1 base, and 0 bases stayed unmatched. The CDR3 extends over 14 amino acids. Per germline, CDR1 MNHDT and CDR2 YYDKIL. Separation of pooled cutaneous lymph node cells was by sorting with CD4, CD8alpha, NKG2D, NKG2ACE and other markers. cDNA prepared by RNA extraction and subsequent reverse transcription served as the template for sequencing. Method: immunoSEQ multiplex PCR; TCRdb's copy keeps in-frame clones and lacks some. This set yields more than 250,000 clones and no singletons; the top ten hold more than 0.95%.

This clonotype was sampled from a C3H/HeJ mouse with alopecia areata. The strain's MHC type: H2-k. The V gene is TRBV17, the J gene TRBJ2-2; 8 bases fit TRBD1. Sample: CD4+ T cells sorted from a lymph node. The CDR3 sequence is CASSDRGNTGQLYF. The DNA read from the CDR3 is TGTGCTAGCAGTGACAGGGGAAACACCGGG.